These T cell receptor beta chains were read from a single sample in a study of T cells in Graves' hyperthyroidism and ophthalmopathy. TCRdb recomputed calls from the multiplex PCR reads with MiXCR, one row per CDR3 protein. The sample has hundreds of thousands of distinct CDR3 sequences, about 43% seen once. Sequencing was performed on peripheral blood or thyroid tissue (not recorded which). The receptors shown here come from a woman aged 18-29 years with Graves' hyperthyroidism. The CDR3 runs from the conserved cysteine through the conserved F or W. D genes are given only for firm matches. Size is omitted from some rows. Given values are once, few, many or a class for expanded clones.

d_call	v_call	j_call	clone_size	cdr3_aa	cdr3_nt
TRBD1	TRBV7-3	TRBJ1-5	-	CASSHLQGAGGQPQHF	TGCGCCAGCAGCCACCTACAGGGGGCGGGAGGGCAGCCCCAGCATTTT
TRBD1	TRBV2	TRBJ1-2	many	CASSADRGGGYGYTF	TGTGCCAGCAGCGCTGACAGGGGAGGCGGCTATGGCTACACCTTC
TRBD2	TRBV6-6	TRBJ2-7	-	CASSGTSGPREQYF	TGTGCCAGCAGTGGGACTAGTGGCCCACGCGAGCAGTACTTC
-	TRBV2	TRBJ1-1	-	CASSEGGGDEAFF	TGTGCCAGCAGTGAAGGAGGGGGTGACGAAGCTTTCTTT
-	TRBV29-1	TRBJ2-6	-	CSVELPWSAGEANVLTF	TGCAGCGTTGAGCTCCCATGGTCGGCCGGGGAGGCCAACGTCCTGACTTTC
TRBD2	TRBV29-1	TRBJ2-7	-	CSVEIPGRYEQYF	TGCAGCGTTGAAATCCCCGGGAGGTACGAGCAGTACTTC
-	TRBV7-2	TRBJ2-6	many	CASSFGGANVLTF	TGTGCCAGCAGCTTTGGCGGGGCCAACGTCCTGACTTTC
-	TRBV7-3	TRBJ2-3	-	CAWSPGTTDTQYF	TGTGCCTGGAGTCCAGGGACCACAGATACGCAGTATTTT
-	TRBV7-2	TRBJ1-2	few	CASSLEGEGYTF	TGTGCCAGCAGCTTGGAGGGGGAAGGCTACACCTTC
-	TRBV9	TRBJ1-6	many	CASSVDQADSPLHF	TGTGCCAGCAGCGTAGATCAGGCAGATTCACCCCTCCACTTT
-	TRBV20-1	TRBJ2-7	few	CTPTAYEQYF	TGCACTCCGACAGCGTACGAGCAGTACTTC
TRBD1	TRBV25-1	TRBJ1-4	many	CASTGQGNEKLFF	TGTGCCAGCACCGGACAGGGGAATGAAAAACTGTTTTTT
TRBD1	TRBV19	TRBJ1-1	few	CASSIGDRGGTEAFF	TGTGCCAGTAGTATAGGGGACAGGGGTGGAACTGAAGCTTTCTTT
-	TRBV7-2	TRBJ2-7	-	CASVLDNSYEQYF	TGTGCCAGCGTTCTGGACAATTCCTACGAGCAGTACTTC
-	TRBV7-9	TRBJ1-1	few	CASSLRALTTEAFF	TGTGCCAGCAGCCTGCGGGCCCTTACGACTGAAGCTTTCTTT
TRBD2	TRBV29-1	TRBJ2-7	few	CSVEGGKLAGDEQYF	TGCAGCGTTGAAGGGGGGAAGCTAGCGGGAGACGAGCAGTACTTC
-	TRBV5-1	TRBJ2-7	-	CASSLRGQSYEQYF	TGCGCCAGCAGCTTACGAGGACAAAGCTACGAGCAGTACTTC
TRBD2	TRBV6-5	TRBJ2-7	few	CASSSASGKQYF	TGTGCCAGCAGTTCGGCTAGCGGGAAGCAGTACTTC
-	TRBV10-3	TRBJ1-1	once	CAISRDTVNTEAFF	TGTGCCATCAGTCGGGACACAGTGAACACTGAAGCTTTCTTT
-	TRBV11-2	TRBJ2-7	-	CASSLVLSSEQYF	TGTGCCAGCAGCTTAGTACTGTCGTCCGAGCAGTACTTC
-	TRBV5-3	TRBJ1-2	-	CARSQGNYGYTF	TGTGCAAGAAGCCAGGGAAACTATGGCTACACCTTC
-	TRBV20-1	TRBJ2-2	-	CSARAPSTGELFF	TGCAGTGCTAGAGCCCCATCGACCGGGGAGCTGTTTTTT
-	TRBV6-5	TRBJ2-2	few	CASSLSSGAGTGELFF	TGTGCCAGCAGTTTATCATCCGGGGCCGGCACCGGGGAGCTGTTTTTT
-	TRBV15	TRBJ2-6	-	CATCGHRLSGANVLTF	TGTGCCACCTGCGGACACAGACTCTCCGGGGCCAACGTCCTGACTTTC
-	TRBV2	TRBJ2-2	few	CASTDSWAKNTGELFF	TGTGCCAGCACCGACAGTTGGGCTAAGAACACCGGGGAGCTGTTTTTT
-	TRBV29-1	TRBJ1-5	-	CSVWEGGQPQHF	TGCAGCGTTTGGGAGGGGGGGCAGCCCCAGCATTTT
TRBD1	TRBV5-1	TRBJ2-5	many	CASRFEGTGQETQYF	TGCGCCAGCAGGTTTGAAGGGACAGGCCAAGAGACCCAGTACTTC
TRBD2	TRBV20-1	TRBJ2-7	-	CSARLGGLVSYEQYF	TGCAGTGCCCGCCTTGGAGGACTAGTATCCTACGAGCAGTACTTC
-	TRBV15	TRBJ2-5	many	CATSRSLGEETQYF	TGTGCCACCAGCAGGTCTTTGGGAGAAGAGACCCAGTACTTC
-	TRBV29-1	TRBJ2-5	few	CRHRGNQETQYF	TGCAGGCACAGAGGAAACCAAGAGACCCAGTACTTC
-	TRBV5-4	TRBJ2-7	-	CASSLDLQGNDEQYF	TGTGCCAGCAGCTTGGATCTTCAGGGTAACGACGAGCAGTACTTC
TRBD2	TRBV7-9	TRBJ2-2	-	CASSPPLRERGILTGELFF	TGTGCCAGCAGCCCACCCCTTCGGGAGCGGGGGATCCTTACCGGGGAGCTGTTTTTT